This T cell receptor beta chain was captured in a study of blood T cell repertoires in COVID-19 (TCRdb year 2020). Turning to the overall study: Collaborator samples came from the United States, Italy and Spain and covered acute and convalescent phases of COVID-19. Deeply sampled blood TCRbeta repertoires from subjects exposed to, actively infected with, or recovered from COVID-19 were included in the dataset. HLA class I and class II types, where available, came from metadata supplied by the sample provider rather than from assay-based typing. The prospective study material was composed of cDNA or gDNA derived from T cells, B-cell-depleted T cells, or PBMCs. The sample metadata nearly always contained a de-identified subject ID, COVID-19 status, age in years and sex. The repertoires were made available in a free public database intended to serve as a resource for research on the immune response to SARS-CoV-2. The samples were drawn from two sources: the first 160 participants of the ongoing ImmuneRACE study, and 950 to 1,500 subjects contributed by 6 global collaborators.

The CDR3 holds 13 amino acids from the cysteine to the phenylalanine. This entry keeps only the CDR3 DNA: 39 bases, framed from base 1. V is shortened by 7 bases, J by 2 bases, and the region joining them spans 8 bases. As encoded in the germline V gene, CDR1 is KGHDR while CDR2 is SFDVKD. Concerning this clone: The antigen it binds to is not known. No base qualities exist here, and no much larger clone lies one base off it.

Another Seattle source contributed samples from volunteer blood donors who had recovered from COVID-19. Each collaborating institution followed its own protocols to collect whole blood in K2EDTA tubes. For TCRbeta analysis, collaborators shipped samples in one of three forms: frozen whole blood, isolated PBMCs, or DNA extracted from either of those sample types. The immunoSEQ Assay, a bias-controlled multiplex PCR, was used to amplify TCRbeta CDR3 regions from genomic DNA. The authors' analysis ran thus. The number of nucleated cells in each sample was estimated from the amplification of reference gene primers within the assay. Sequence reads were collapsed and filtered to measure the absolute abundance of every unique TCRbeta CDR3 rearrangement. For each sample, productive Simpson clonality was calculated as the square root of Simpson's diversity index across productive rearrangements. TCRdb obtained this table from immuneACCESS and retained in-frame rearrangements with V and J assigned. These tables miss some clones; where compared with another copy, unresolved V genes account for less than half of the shortfall, and the remainder is unexplained. V, J and clone size are taken as reported in that table, and D and trimming were inferred from the DNA itself. Recorded for this sample are 250,000 or so clones; 89% of them occurred a single time. Of the sample, about 4.5% falls within the top ten clones.

Overall study outcomes, separate from this receptor: The amount of clinical and demographic metadata varied by source and participant and was provided uncurated.

What was sequenced was peripheral blood. The chain links TRBV24-1 with TRBJ2-4, with a weak D call of TRBD1 (6 bases match). The clonotype was recovered from a middle-aged woman who had recovered from COVID-19. The CDR3 loop reads CATSQGSKNIQYF. The nucleotide sequence reads TGTGCCACCAGCCAGGGGTCCAAAAACATTCAGTACTTC.